A selection of T cell receptor beta chains follows, all from one sample in a study of cytomegalovirus exposure and HLA in healthy donors. The method was immunoSEQ multiplex PCR; TCRdb's version includes in-frame clones alone and lacks a portion of them. The sample records roughly 250,000 clones, approximately 83% being singletons. The sequenced sample was PBMCs. Source of these receptors: a young woman in good health and CMV-seropositive. Each CDR3 is given with its conserved first and last residue. The D gene is left open where the match is weak. Clone size, where shown, is once, few, many, or a class for clones that have expanded.

V	J	D	size	CDR3	DNA
TRBV12-5	TRBJ2-1	TRBD2	.	CASGLEVAGYNEQFF	TGTGCTAGTGGTTTGGAAGTAGCGGGGTACAATGAGCAGTTCTTC
TRBV5-1	TRBJ2-5	.	.	CASSFGVAETQYF	TGCGCCAGCAGCTTCGGGGTAGCAGAGACCCAGTACTTC
TRBV30	TRBJ1-2	.	.	CAWSAPGNYGYTF	TGTGCCTGGAGTGCCCCGGGAAACTATGGCTACACCTTC
TRBV5-4	TRBJ2-2	.	.	CASSRSNTGELFF	TGTGCCAGCAGCCGTTCGAACACCGGGGAGCTGTTTTTT
TRBV9	TRBJ2-1	TRBD2	once	CASRDQPGLAGAFYNEQFF	TGTGCCAGCAGGGATCAGCCGGGACTAGCGGGAGCTTTCTACAATGAGCAGTTCTTC
TRBV7-2	TRBJ2-1	TRBD2	.	CASSSSGSTHNEQFF	TGTGCCAGCAGCTCGAGCGGGAGCACCCACAATGAGCAGTTCTTC
TRBV6-5	TRBJ1-5	.	.	CASSYGGNQPQHF	TGTGCCAGCAGTTACGGGGGGAATCAGCCCCAGCATTTT
TRBV19	TRBJ2-3	TRBD1	.	CASSTLGTGSTDTQYF	TGTGCCAGTAGTACTCTAGGGACAGGGAGCACAGATACGCAGTATTTT
TRBV5-1	TRBJ2-5	TRBD2	.	CASSPQGGAVQETQYF	TGCGCCAGCAGCCCCCAGGGAGGGGCGGTACAAGAGACCCAGTACTTC
TRBV11-2	TRBJ2-1	.	.	CASSSRPTGEQFF	TGTGCCAGCAGCTCGCGCCCTACCGGTGAGCAGTTCTTC
TRBV6-1	TRBJ2-1	.	.	CASSETGSNEQFF	TGTGCCAGCAGTGAGACGGGATCTAATGAGCAGTTCTTC
TRBV27	TRBJ1-4	TRBD1	.	CASSPRGRDEKLFF	TGTGCCAGCAGCCCCAGGGGGCGAGATGAAAAACTGTTTTTT
TRBV16	TRBJ1-1	.	.	CASSQPTGTEAFF	TGTGCCAGCAGCCAACCGACGGGAACTGAAGCTTTCTTT
TRBV5-1	TRBJ1-4	TRBD1	.	CASSLQGTANEKLFF	TGCGCCAGCAGTTTGCAAGGGACAGCTAATGAAAAACTGTTTTTT
TRBV28	TRBJ1-1	.	.	CASSLGRAEAFF	TGTGCCAGCAGTTTAGGTCGGGCTGAAGCTTTCTTT
TRBV11-3	TRBJ2-1	.	.	CASSLVPGGEQFF	TGTGCCAGCAGCTTAGTCCCCGGCGGGGAGCAGTTCTTC
TRBV28	TRBJ1-2	.	.	CASSSYEQNPGGYTF	TGTGCCAGCAGTTCTTATGAACAGAATCCCGGTGGCTACACCTTC
TRBV9	TRBJ1-2	.	.	CASSVGLRGAIYGYTF	TGTGCCAGCAGCGTAGGTTTGCGGGGGGCGATTTATGGCTACACCTTC
TRBV30	TRBJ2-2	TRBD1	.	CAWRTGGNTGELFF	TGTGCCTGGAGAACAGGGGGGAACACCGGGGAGCTGTTTTTT
TRBV5-1	TRBJ1-1	.	.	CASSLQQANTEAFF	TGCGCCAGCAGCTTACAGCAGGCGAACACTGAAGCTTTCTTT
TRBV27	TRBJ2-7	TRBD2	.	CASSLEQGLYEQYF	TGTGCCAGCAGTTTAGAGCAGGGACTATACGAGCAGTACTTC
TRBV13	TRBJ2-7	.	.	CASSLFSYEQYF	TGTGCCAGCAGCTTATTCAGCTACGAGCAGTACTTC
TRBV7-9	TRBJ2-7	.	few	CASSTQGYEQYF	TGTGCCAGCAGCACCCAGGGTTACGAGCAGTACTTC
TRBV19	TRBJ1-4	.	few	CASSTLGGLEEKLFF	TGTGCCAGTAGTACCCTGGGAGGACTAGAGGAAAAACTGTTTTTT
TRBV27	TRBJ1-1	.	.	CASWPNRVGTEAFF	TGTGCCAGCTGGCCTAACAGGGTCGGCACTGAAGCTTTCTTT
TRBV7-5	TRBJ2-7	.	.	CVRSLCPLASFSYEQYF	TGTGTCAGAAGCTTATGCCCGCTTGCTAGCTTCTCCTACGAGCAGTACTTC
TRBV7-8	TRBJ1-2	.	.	CASSLGNAGGYTF	TGTGCCAGCAGCCTAGGAAATGCGGGTGGCTACACCTTC
TRBV13	TRBJ2-7	TRBD1	.	CASSRLITTGDRYEQYF	TGTGCCAGCAGCCGACTAATAACCACAGGGGACCGCTACGAGCAGTACTTC
TRBV2	TRBJ1-2	.	.	CASKEDRAAQNYGYTF	TGTGCCAGCAAGGAGGATAGGGCAGCCCAGAACTATGGCTACACCTTC
TRBV5-1	TRBJ2-2	TRBD1	.	CASSLDRADTGELFF	TGCGCCAGCAGCTTAGACAGGGCGGACACCGGGGAGCTGTTTTTT
TRBV19	TRBJ1-1	TRBD1	.	CASSTGQGVEAFF	TGTGCCAGTAGCACCGGACAGGGGGTGGAAGCTTTCTTT
TRBV18	TRBJ1-5	.	.	CASSFFSNQPQHF	TGTGCCAGCTCATTCTTTAGCAATCAGCCCCAGCATTTT
TRBV10-3	TRBJ1-2	TRBD1	.	CAISPRGSGYGYTF	TGTGCCATCAGTCCCAGGGGGTCTGGCTATGGCTACACCTTC
TRBV5-1	TRBJ2-3	TRBD1	.	CASSSSGTDTDTQYF	TGCGCCAGCAGCTCATCCGGGACAGACACAGATACGCAGTATTTT
TRBV2	TRBJ1-5	.	.	CASSERRDQPQHF	TGTGCCAGCAGTGAACGGAGGGATCAGCCCCAGCATTTT
TRBV30	TRBJ2-5	.	.	CAWSTEETQYF	TGTGCCTGGAGTACGGAGGAGACCCAGTACTTC
TRBV11-2	TRBJ2-1	TRBD1	.	CASSSNDRVSYNEQFF	TGTGCCAGCAGCTCCAACGACAGGGTATCCTACAATGAGCAGTTCTTC
TRBV5-1	TRBJ2-3	TRBD1	.	CASSLGTGGADTQYF	TGCGCCAGCAGCTTGGGGACAGGGGGCGCAGATACGCAGTATTTT
TRBV29-1	TRBJ2-2	.	.	CSVARDLDRGELFF	TGCAGCGTTGCCCGGGACCTAGACAGGGGGGAGCTGTTTTTT
TRBV19	TRBJ2-3	TRBD1	few	CASGGTGSPDTQYF	TGTGCCAGTGGGGGGACAGGGAGTCCAGATACGCAGTATTTT
TRBV6-5	TRBJ1-5	.	.	CASRDRWSNQPQHF	TGTGCCAGCAGGGACAGATGGAGCAATCAGCCCCAGCATTTT
TRBV28	TRBJ2-7	TRBD2	.	CASSATLAGAPYEQYF	TGTGCCAGCAGTGCAACACTAGCGGGGGCTCCCTACGAGCAGTACTTC
TRBV27	TRBJ2-2	.	once	CASSLWPNTGELFF	TGTGCCAGCAGTTTATGGCCGAACACCGGGGAGCTGTTTTTT
TRBV27	TRBJ2-1	.	few	CASGRDYTNEQFF	TGTGCCAGCGGGCGAGACTACACCAATGAGCAGTTCTTC
TRBV7-3	TRBJ2-1	.	.	CASTPGATYNEQFF	TGTGCCAGCACCCCCGGTGCGACCTACAATGAGCAGTTCTTC
TRBV2	TRBJ2-3	.	.	CASTNAGTQYF	TGTGCCAGCACGAACGCCGGTACGCAGTATTTT
TRBV29-1	TRBJ1-1	.	.	CSVLEGGHTEAFF	TGCAGCGTTTTGGAGGGGGGGCACACTGAAGCTTTCTTT
TRBV27	TRBJ2-3	TRBD2	.	CASSSGLAGGPRRVNTQYF	TGTGCCAGCAGTTCGGGACTAGCGGGAGGGCCGAGAAGGGTAAATACGCAGTATTTT
TRBV2	TRBJ1-5	.	.	CASEGRVNNQPQHF	TGTGCCAGTGAGGGGAGGGTTAATAACCAGCCCCAGCATTTT
TRBV29-1	TRBJ2-1	TRBD2	.	CSVVLAGASYNEQFF	TGCAGCGTTGTATTAGCGGGAGCTTCGTACAATGAGCAGTTCTTC
TRBV6-1	TRBJ2-7	.	.	CASSVFRDTSYEQYF	TGTGCCAGCAGTGTTTTCCGGGACACTTCCTACGAGCAGTACTTC
TRBV27	TRBJ2-1	.	.	CASTVRQGSIYNEQFF	TGTGCCAGCACCGTGAGGCAGGGATCGATATACAATGAGCAGTTCTTC